The entry below describes one T cell receptor (beta chain). Its target is unknown. The record originates from a study of cytotoxic CD8 clonotypes in ibrutinib-treated CLL. Notes on the study in general: Patients had baseline clonality above age-matched healthy donors, and this clonality moved with circulating CD8+ T-cell counts.

Assay used: immunoSEQ multiplex PCR; TCRdb lists only in-frame clones, some missing. The sample contains around 53,000 clones, roughly 50% of which appear only once. The germline V and J ends were trimmed by 3 bases and 2 bases, with 10 bases remaining between them. The CDR3 contains 14 residues. In germline, CDR1 is MNHEY, CDR2 SMNVEV (reference sequence). The chain employs TRBV27 and TRBJ1-1; D is uncertain. The receptor's source is a human donor with chronic lymphocytic leukemia. This sample comprised PBMCs, obtained at disease progression, from a patient treated with ibrutinib. The CDR3 protein is CASSFLATNTEAFF. The CDR3 region has the DNA TGTGCCAGCAGTTTTTTGGCGACAAACACTGAAGCTTTCTTT.